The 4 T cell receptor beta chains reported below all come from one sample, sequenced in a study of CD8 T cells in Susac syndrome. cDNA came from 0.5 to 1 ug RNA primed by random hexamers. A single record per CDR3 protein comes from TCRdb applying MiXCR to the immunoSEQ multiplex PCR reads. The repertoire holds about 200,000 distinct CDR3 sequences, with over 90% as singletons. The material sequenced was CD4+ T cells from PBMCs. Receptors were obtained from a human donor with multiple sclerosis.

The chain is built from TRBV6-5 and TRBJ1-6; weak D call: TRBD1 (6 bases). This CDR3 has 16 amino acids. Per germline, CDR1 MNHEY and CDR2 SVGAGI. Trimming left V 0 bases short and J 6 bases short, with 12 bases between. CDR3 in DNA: TGTGCCAGCAGTTACTCGAATACAGGGATTAATTCACCCCTCCACTTT. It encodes CASSYSNTGINSPLHF.

The CDR3, as DNA: TGTGCCAGCAGCATGATGGAGAACACTGAAGCTTTCTTT. Residues: CASSMMENTEAFF. The chain has TRBV7-8 and TRBJ1-1; no firm D call. V lost 5 bases and J lost 1, with 8 bases in between. In germline, CDR1 is SGHVS, CDR2 FQNEAQ. There are 13 residues in the CDR3.

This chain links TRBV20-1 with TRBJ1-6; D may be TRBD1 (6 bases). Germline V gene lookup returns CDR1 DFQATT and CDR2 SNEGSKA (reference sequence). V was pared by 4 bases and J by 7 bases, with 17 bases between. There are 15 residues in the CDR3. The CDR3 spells CSATQGWEGNSPLHF. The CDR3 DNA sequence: TGCAGTGCTACACAGGGATGGGAGGGGAATTCACCCCTCCACTTT.

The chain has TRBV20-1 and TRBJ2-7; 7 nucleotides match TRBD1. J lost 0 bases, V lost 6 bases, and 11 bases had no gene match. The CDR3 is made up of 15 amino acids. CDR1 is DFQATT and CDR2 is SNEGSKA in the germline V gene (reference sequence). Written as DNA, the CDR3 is TGCAGTGCCGATAACCTGAGGGGGCGCTCCTACGAGCAGTACTTC. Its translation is CSADNLRGRSYEQYF.